This TCR beta chain was found in a study of T cells in Graves' hyperthyroidism and ophthalmopathy. The table lists this clonotype with a few counts. Amplified TCR beta CDR3 regions came from RNA transcripts. HTBI primers were employed in a first-round RT-PCR of the TCR CDR3. One entry per CDR3 protein results from TCRdb running MiXCR on the multiplex PCR reads. The data contain approximately 600,000 distinct CDR3 sequences, 16% of them seen just once; the ten biggest clones take up over 3.5%. Germline V lookup: CDR1 LGHNA, CDR2 YSLEER. This CDR3 region has 16 residues. V was pared by 1 base and J by 1 base, with 8 bases between. Absence of ophthalmopathy progression within 18 months defined stable Graves' hyperthyroidism. Newly diagnosed hyperthyroidism patients aged 18 to 65 years had disease lasting under 2 months. Reasons for excluding patients were uncontrolled infection, other autoimmune disease, pregnancy or lactation.

The chain uses TRBV4-3 and TRBJ2-6; tentative D call: TRBD1 (6 bases). Sequencing was carried out using blood. The sequence came from a woman in her twenties or thirties with Graves' hyperthyroidism. The CDR3 here is CASSQVTGSGANVLTF. CDR3 in DNA: TGCGCCAGCAGCCAAGTCACAGGGTCTGGGGCCAACGTCCTGACTTTC.